These 24 T cell receptor beta chains were all obtained from the same sample, sequenced in a study of brain T cells in children with intractable seizures. Libraries were prepared by immunoSEQ multiplex PCR; TCRdb keeps only in-frame clonotypes and omits some of them. The sample has around 100,000 clones, 94% seen once. This specimen was peripheral blood, taken at surgery. These receptors were obtained from a boy under three years old with hemimegalencephaly and intractable seizures.

The rearrangement uses TRBV9 and TRBJ2-1; TRBD2 matches 9 bases. After removal of 3 bases from V and 8 bases from J, the junction contained 6 bases not matched to a gene. Germline V CDR1 and CDR2: SGDLS, YYNGEE. The CDR3 is made up of 14 amino acids. DNA of the CDR3: TGTGCCAGCAGCGCTAGCGGGGCCCTCGATGAGCAGTTCTTC. This translates into CASSASGALDEQFF. Filled out from reference TRBV9 and TRBJ2-1, the complete variable domain reads DSGVTQTPKHLITATGQRVTLRCSPRSGDLSVYWYQQSLDQGLQFLIQYYNGEERAKGNILERFSAQQFPDLHSELNLSSLELGDSALYFCASSASGALDEQFFGPGTRLTVL.

The chain carries TRBV10-1 and TRBJ2-1; D is perhaps TRBD1 (6 bases). The CDR3 has 11 amino acids. The germline V and J ends were trimmed by 8 bases and 9 bases, with 11 bases remaining between them. From germline, CDR1 is WNHNN and CDR2 SYGVQD (reference sequence). The DNA of the CDR3 is TGCGCCAGCCGGCCCAGGGGTGAGCAGTTCTTC. This sequence encodes CASRPRGEQFF.

The rearrangement uses TRBV21-1 and TRBJ2-7; the table's TRBD2 call for D was not verified on the DNA. TRBV21-1 is listed as a pseudogene. This CDR3 contains 22 residues. The CDR3 bases are TGTGCCAGGACGAGACCCCGAAGCACTAGCGGGCCCTACGCCAAAAACTCCTACGAGCAGTACTTC. Its translation is CARTRPRSTSGPYAKNSYEQYF.

The V gene is TRBV27, the J gene TRBJ2-7; 9 bases are shared with TRBD1. CDR1 and CDR2 (germline): MNHEY, SMNVEV (reference sequence). The CDR3 is 16 residues long. Trimming removed 3 bases from V and 0 bases from J; junction bases left unmatched: 6. The CDR3 DNA reads as TGTGCCAGCAGTTTCACAGGGGGCATCGCCTCCTACGAGCAGTACTTC. Its translation is CASSFTGGIASYEQYF.

For the CDR3, the DNA is TGCGCCAGCAGCCAGAACCCACGAGCGGGAGGCCTGCTGACCAAAAACATTCAGTACTTC. The encoded protein is CASSQNPRAGGLLTKNIQYF. The gene calls are TRBV4-1 and TRBJ2-4, with 9 positions matching TRBD2. This CDR3 is built from 20 residues. Looked up from germline, CDR1 is MGHRA and CDR2 is YSYEKL. Trimming removed 3 bases from V and 2 bases from J; junction bases left unmatched: 17.

This chain uses TRBV7-8 with TRBJ1-6; D call uncertain. The CDR3 loop spans 14 amino acids. Trimming stripped 1 base from V and 0 bases from J, with 1 base between. Germline CDR1 is SGHVS and CDR2 is FQNEAQ. The CDR3 DNA reads as TGTGCCAGCAGCTTAGGCTCCTATAATTCACCCCTCCACTTT. Protein sequence: CASSLGSYNSPLHF.

This chain joins TRBV18 and TRBJ1-3, with D maybe TRBD1 (6 bases). CDR3 size: 16 residues. From germline, CDR1 is KGHSH and CDR2 LQKENI. V dropped 2 bases and J dropped 2 bases, with 13 bases sitting between them. The CDR3 sequence: CASSPEVGGPGNTIYF. DNA for the CDR3: TGTGCCAGCTCACCAGAAGTTGGGGGCCCTGGAAACACCATATATTTT. Complete variable domain (other parts from reference TRBV18 and TRBJ1-3): NAGVMQNPRHLVRRRGQEARLRCSPMKGHSHVYWYRQLPEEGLKFMVYLQKENIIDESGMPKERFSAEFPKEGPSILRIQQVVRGDSAAYFCASSPEVGGPGNTIYFGEGSWLTVV.

The chain employs TRBV27 and TRBJ2-1, with unresolved D. Germline V gene sequence: CDR1 MNHEY, CDR2 SMNVEV (reference sequence). V lost 3 bases and J lost 4, with 10 bases in between. There are 14 residues in the CDR3. CDR3 nucleotides: TGTGCCAGCAGTTTGGAGCGCCCGTACAATGAGCAGTTCTTC. As protein: CASSLERPYNEQFF.

The sample holds one count of this clone. The chain has TRBV7-2 and TRBJ1-2; 7 bases fit TRBD1. CDR1 is SGHTA and CDR2 is FQGNSA in the germline V gene. The CDR3 spans 12 residues. V lost 5 bases, J lost 5 bases, and 2 bases stayed unmatched. The CDR3 DNA sequence: TGTGCCAGCAGCCTGGGACAGTATGGCTACACCTTC. Its translation is CASSLGQYGYTF.

This rearrangement joins TRBV11-2 to TRBJ2-1, with 14 bases that match TRBD2. V lost 3 bases to trimming and J lost 0 bases; unmatched junction nucleotides: 4. CDR1 and CDR2 from the germline V gene are SGHAT and FQNNGV. CDR3 length: 18 residues. The CDR3 nucleotides read TGTGCCAGCAGCTTTTGGACTAGCGGGAGGTCCTCCTACAATGAGCAGTTCTTC. Protein: CASSFWTSGRSSYNEQFF.

This clone occurred once. The V gene is TRBV28, the J gene TRBJ1-2; D gene uncertain. Germline CDR1 and CDR2: MDHEN and SYDVKM. CDR3 size: 11 residues. V dropped 5 bases and J dropped 6 bases, with 7 bases sitting between them. In nucleotides, the CDR3 is TGTGCCAGCAGTAACCCCGATGGCTACACCTTC. Amino acids: CASSNPDGYTF.

This clone showed up just once. The chain recombines TRBV12-3 or TRBV12-4 with TRBJ2-2; the D gene is possibly TRBD1 (6 bases). The CDR3 covers 13 residues. V was clipped by 5 bases and J by 6 bases, with 10 bases between them. In DNA form, the CDR3 reads TGTGCCAGCAGTAACAGGGACGCCGGGGAGCTGTTTTTT. As protein: CASSNRDAGELFF.

The chain has TRBV6-5 and TRBJ1-6; a possible D gene is TRBD1 (6 bases). Germline lookup yields CDR1 MNHEY and CDR2 SVGAGI. V dropped 4 bases and J dropped 3 bases, with 13 bases sitting between them. The CDR3 extends over 16 amino acids. CDR3 DNA sequence: TGTGCCAGCAGTTCTGACTTGGGACACTATAATTCACCCCTCCACTTT. Its protein is CASSSDLGHYNSPLHF.

The chain is built from TRBV5-1 and TRBJ2-2, with 10 nucleotides matching TRBD2. V dropped 4 bases and J dropped 0; count of bases not matched to a gene: 6. Germline assignment: CDR1 SGHRS and CDR2 YFSETQ. CDR3 size: 17 residues. The CDR3 loop is CASSPSGSSANTGELFF. The CDR3, as DNA: TGCGCCAGCAGCCCTAGCGGGAGTAGCGCGAACACCGGGGAGCTGTTTTTT.

The rearrangement links TRBV7-9 to TRBJ2-7, with D uncertain. Germline V lookup: CDR1 SEHNR, CDR2 FQNEAQ (reference sequence). The CDR3 runs to 12 residues. V gave up 3 bases and J gave up 9 bases, with 12 bases separating them. This CDR3 reads CASSLGLHGQYF. The CDR3, as DNA: TGTGCCAGCAGCTTGGGTCTACACGGGCAGTACTTC.

The V call is TRBV5-1, the J call TRBJ2-1, with D tentatively TRBD1 or TRBD2 (5 bases each). The V end lost 6 bases, the J end lost 7 bases, and 23 bases lay between the germline ends. The germline gives CDR1 SGHRS, CDR2 YFSETQ. CDR3 length: 16 amino acids. CDR3 coding DNA: TGCGCCAGCACCTTCAGGGCAGGGACCTCTGGGAATGAGCAGTTCTTC. Amino acids: CASTFRAGTSGNEQFF.

The genes are TRBV6-2 or TRBV6-3 and TRBJ2-3; 10 bases map to TRBD2. Germline-derived CDR1 and CDR2 are MNHEY and SVGEGT. J lost 4 bases, V lost 4 bases, and 8 bases had no gene match. This CDR3 is built from 16 residues. DNA for the CDR3: TGTGCCAGCAGTTCGGTAGCGGGAGGTAGGGCAGATACGCAGTATTTT. It specifies CASSSVAGGRADTQYF.

This chain joins TRBV4-3 and TRBJ2-5; TRBD2 is a possible D gene (6 bases). V gave up 4 bases and J gave up 2 bases, with 17 bases separating them. Germline V gene sequence: CDR1 LGHNA, CDR2 YSLEER. This CDR3 is 16 amino acids long. The CDR3 is CASSPRHGGWQETQYF. In nucleotides, the CDR3 is TGCGCCAGCAGCCCACGACACGGAGGGTGGCAAGAGACCCAGTACTTC.

The CDR3 is CASSPQMTSGSTGELFF. The CDR3 DNA is TGTGCCAGCAGTCCACAGATGACTAGCGGGAGCACCGGGGAGCTGTTTTTT. The gene calls are TRBV28 and TRBJ2-2, with 12 bases aligning to TRBD2. The V segment lost 5 bases and the J segment 4 bases; nucleotides outside the gene matches: 8. Germline V gives CDR1 MDHEN, CDR2 SYDVKM. This CDR3 is built from 17 residues.

The chain carries TRBV28 and TRBJ2-5; D gene ambiguous. The CDR3 is 12 amino acids. V shed 5 bases and J shed 5 bases, with 9 bases lying between them. Germline V gene sequence: CDR1 MDHEN, CDR2 SYDVKM. The CDR3 region has the DNA TGTGCCAGCAGTCCATTTAAGGAGACCCAGTACTTC. It is translated as CASSPFKETQYF.

The J gene is TRBJ2-6, the V gene TRBV7-9; 7 nucleotides align to TRBD2. After removal of 3 bases from V and 2 bases from J, the junction contained 4 bases not matched to a gene. The CDR3 totals 16 residues. Germline CDR1 reads SEHNR; CDR2 reads FQNEAQ (reference sequence). The CDR3 sequence is CASSLRGSAGANVLTF. The CDR3, as DNA: TGTGCCAGCAGCTTGCGGGGGTCGGCTGGGGCCAACGTCCTGACTTTC.

In DNA form, the CDR3 reads TGCGCCAGCAGCTTGAGACCCCCGGGAGGGACTGGAAACACCATATATTTT. Protein sequence: CASSLRPPGGTGNTIYF. This chain connects TRBV5-1 to TRBJ1-3; no clear D. In germline, CDR1 is SGHRS, CDR2 YFSETQ. This CDR3 contains 17 residues. Trimming took off 1 base at V and 2 bases at J, with 16 bases between the two ends.

The V and J genes are TRBV27 and TRBJ1-1; 10 nucleotides align to TRBD1. Germline lookup yields CDR1 MNHEY and CDR2 SMNVEV (reference sequence). V lost 6 bases to trimming and J lost 3 bases; unmatched junction nucleotides: 7. The CDR3 is 15 residues long. CDR3 DNA sequence: TGTGCCAGCAGAAGAACGGGACAGGGGCACACTGAAGCTTTCTTT. It specifies CASRRTGQGHTEAFF.

This chain uses TRBV10-3 with TRBJ2-1; the match to TRBD2 covers 13 bases. Looked up from germline, CDR1 is ENHRY and CDR2 is SYGVKD. The CDR3 sequence is 15 residues long. J lost 7 bases, V lost 3 bases, and 3 bases had no gene match. Here the CDR3 DNA reads TGTGCCATCAGTGATCCGGGACTAGCGGGAAATGAGCAGTTCTTC. Protein sequence: CAISDPGLAGNEQFF.